This T cell receptor (beta chain) was retrieved from a study of cytomegalovirus exposure and HLA in healthy donors (dated by TCRdb to between 2016 and 2019). Broadly, across the study: An earlier analysis of several hundred of the donors reported roughly 300 Gb of sequence data and around 120 million unique TCR beta sequences obtained from about 170 million T cells. About 300 gigabases of sequencing data and 70 million to 100 million unique TCR sequences were included in an early release covering around 650 HLA-typed donors. Among the approximately 400 genotyped donors, around 81% belonged to the genetic ancestry cluster associated with self-reported Caucasian donors. The study was designed to test whether signatures of past pathogen exposure could be identified by cataloging public T cell receptors. The study profiled the T cell repertoires of 500 to 800 subjects by immunosequencing and related them to cytomegalovirus serostatus. Along with the roughly 700-subject first cohort, a separate validation cohort of over a hundred different subjects was used. To predict cytomegalovirus infection status, the study brought together high-throughput TCR immunosequencing, statistical association of individual TCRs with disease status, and machine learning. In a later analysis, previously published TCR beta repertoires from several hundred donors were re-analyzed and high-resolution HLA genotyping was added so that TCR occurrence patterns could be studied. The later analysis used no new phenotypic data to find candidate immune exposures, relying instead on TCR beta sequences and their occurrence across donors. An earlier analysis of nearly 600 of the donors applied high-throughput TCR beta sequencing to assess whether each TCR beta V gene segment acted as functional or pseudogenic. Donor age, sex, ethnicity and CMV serostatus were compiled together with the repertoire data. Genome-wide SNP genotypes for about three fifths of the roughly 670 donors were used in a later genetic analysis, which treated that subset as a discovery cohort. All discovery cohort repertoires had been generated on a single sequencing platform. HLA typing covered class I and class II loci at four-digit resolution. Typing coverage differed by locus: A, B, C, DRB1 and DQB1 were typed in about 629-640 donors, DQA1 in 500 to 550, DPA1 in 600 to 610, and DPB1 in 450 to 480. Because of strong linkage in the cohort, five DR-DQ haplotypes were treated as single units for association and clustering. On average, around 200,000 unique TCR beta nucleotide sequences were sequenced per donor among 300 to 500 genotyped donors of the cohort, with 15% to 20% of those sequences being non-productive. The paper as a whole reports these results and caveats: Only TCR beta chains were sequenced in this cohort, and the absence of alpha or paired-chain data limited detectable features. A later genetic analysis reported fewer N-insertions in productive TCRs among donors in an Asian-associated ancestry cluster than the approximately 700-donor mean. The earlier analysis of 587 of the donors excluded roughly 17 rarely observed V segments, including chromosome 9 orphons, because counts were too low. A later genetic analysis associated a missense DCLRE1C variant with V-gene and J-gene trimming of TCR beta chains, and an independent cohort replicated the association. The study gave a list of 150 to 200 TCR beta chains associated with cytomegalovirus. A cluster of highly shared sequence variants was judged likely to be a technical artifact of the sequencing pipeline. Assigning TCR associations to individual alleles was difficult when HLA alleles, especially DR and DQ, strongly co-occurred. CMV serostatus was the only immune exposure information available for the cohort. A later analysis found that TCR association rates varied across HLA loci, with DRB1 alleles showing the most associated TCRs and HLA-C alleles the fewest. HLA typing was unavailable for some donors at each locus, so association tests used only the typed subset. A further reported finding was that TCR beta sequences accurately predicted the HLA-A and HLA-B alleles for most subjects in the first cohort. In a later analysis, most CMV-associated TCR beta chains were found to appear HLA-restricted, with HLA associations seemingly driven largely by CMV exposure. The classifier was reported to diagnose cytomegalovirus status with high specificity and sensitivity in both the original cohort and the validation cohort. Correlated functional status among segregating V segments might reflect linkage disequilibrium, but an unknown experimental factor could not be ruled out. According to a later analysis, parvovirus B19, influenza, CMV and Epstein-Barr virus appeared linked to several top co-occurrence clusters. In a later analysis, HLA-associated TCR beta chains were found to be more clonally expanded and to have lower generation probabilities than equally common non-associated chains. Some IMGT-functional V segments, including TRBV6-2 and TRBV6-3, could not be distinguished by the 87-base-pair reads and were therefore excluded. Roughly uniform sequencing depth across donors was assumed in presence/absence analyses, although this assumption may not hold. Broadly in line with IMGT annotations, most TCR beta V segments showed up in productive rearrangements about 87% or about 30% of the time in an earlier analysis of several hundred of the donors. The authors suggested that the approach could potentially be extended to other disease states and immunological phenotypes. Three of the identified cytomegalovirus-associated TCR beta chains were confirmed in vitro to be specific for cytomegalovirus antigens. Most TCR sequences were observed very rarely across donors, whereas some public TCRs were present in many individuals. Specific HLA alleles were associated with over 15,000 TCR beta sequences at a false discovery rate of 0.05 in a later analysis.

The CDR3 measures 15 amino acids from cysteine to phenylalanine. Solely the CDR3 DNA is kept, with 45 bases framed from the first base. CDR1 and CDR2 were assigned from the germline V gene as SGDLS and YYNGEE. A distance of 15 bases separates the germline ends of V and J, which lose 3 bases and 8 bases respectively. Library method: the immunoSEQ multiplex PCR assay. For the multiplex PCR, a mixture combining 60 forward primers for TCR Vbeta segments and 13 reverse primers for TCR Jbeta segments was used. Amplification of the CDR3 region of rearranged TCR beta genes was performed with a multiplex PCR assay on genomic DNA. Amplified TCR beta libraries were sequenced as 87-base-pair reads on the Illumina HiSeq System. Regarding the original processing steps: In a later analysis, some 80 million unique TCR beta chains were counted across the roughly 610 repertoires, and about 10 million of these chains were shared by at least two donors. Raw reads were error-corrected and collapsed into unique sequences with a nearest-neighbor algorithm that merged closely related sequences to remove PCR and sequencing errors. To assign V, D and J gene segments, CDR3 sequences were aligned to IMGT reference sequences. For a sequence to be retained, a match of at least six nucleotides was required to both a V gene segment and a J gene segment. A rearrangement counted as productive if the CDR3 had no stop codons and remained in frame with V and J, and every other rearrangement counted as non-productive. CDR3 was defined by IMGT convention, running from the second conserved V-encoded cysteine to the conserved J-encoded phenylalanine. The earlier analysis of roughly 590 of the donors excluded any sequence lacking an unambiguous match to a single V gene segment. An earlier analysis of a few hundred of the donors classified V segments as functional when productive rearrangements were above 56.7% and as segregating when the standard deviation between donors was above 5%. A statistical classification framework was built to diagnose cytomegalovirus status from the catalog of TCR beta chain sequences. In a later analysis, TCR nucleotide sequences were compared against IMGT/GENE-DB human TR gene sequences so that V and J genes could be assigned. A later analysis assigned CDR3 sequences and most-parsimonious VDJ recombination scenarios with the TCRdist pipeline. A later analysis defined each TCR beta chain by its CDR3 amino acid sequence plus V-gene family, and excluded reads lacking a unique V-gene family. As a way to deal with suspected cross-contamination and a sequencing artifact, a later analysis dropped approximately 570 nucleotide sequences that were highly shared and had low generation probability. A later analysis calculated a clonal expansion index for each public chain from normalized within-repertoire ranks of inferred template counts. Generation probabilities in a later analysis came from a VDJ recombination model fitted to out-of-frame rearrangements, and those results were checked against IGoR. In a later analysis, TCR-TCR, TCR-HLA and TCR-CMV co-occurrence was scored with hypergeometric tests, and a repertoire-size bias correction was applied to TCR pairs. To estimate false discovery rates, a later analysis permuted the HLA or CMV assignments 20 times. In a later analysis, co-occurring TCRs were grouped using DBSCAN, and TCRdist sequence similarity was added for clustering within HLA-allele-positive subsets. Repertoires with fewer than 30,000 or more than 120,000 public chains were left out of co-occurrence clustering, as were about 5 repertoires with anomalous nucleotide sharing. This immuneACCESS table, as held by TCRdb, lists in-frame sequences with V and J called but not all clones. Of the missing ones, under half trace to an unresolved V gene in checked studies; the others have no known cause. The DNA was the basis for D and trimming; V, J and clone size are from that table. The sample has some 110,000 clones on record, about 74% of them singletons. The top ten clonotypes cover approximately 3.9% of the sample.

This clone was counted once. The antigen it recognizes is unknown. Nothing much larger sits one base from this clone, and base qualities are not available. The cohort consisted of 600 to 750 healthy bone marrow donors. All cohort members were sampled while nominally healthy, although unrecorded immune exposures were likely present. The donor tested CMV seropositive and was one of the 289 seropositive cohort members. Each donor provided a peripheral blood sample, and peripheral blood mononuclear cells were used for TCR beta sequencing. The Qiagen DNeasy Blood Extraction Kit was used to extract genomic DNA from the blood cell samples.

This sequence was found in a woman aged 45-59 years in good health and CMV-seropositive. Recombination joined TRBV9 with TRBJ1-6, with no confident D gene call. Sequenced material: PBMCs. The DNA sequence is given as TGTGCCAGCAGCGGAGGCCTCACTACGGATTCACCCCTCCACTTT. Its amino acids are CASSGGLTTDSPLHF. The entire variable domain, with the stretches around the CDR3 drawn from the reference TRBV9 and TRBJ1-6 proteins, is DSGVTQTPKHLITATGQRVTLRCSPRSGDLSVYWYQQSLDQGLQFLIQYYNGEERAKGNILERFSAQQFPDLHSELNLSSLELGDSALYFCASSGGLTTDSPLHFGNGTRLTVT.